The rows below give T cell receptor beta chains drawn from one sample of a study of blood T cells in healthy people across ages. MiXCR was run by TCRdb on the 5' RACE reads, yielding one entry per CDR3 protein. The sample lists 550,000 to 750,000 distinct CDR3 sequences, 20% to 25% seen once, with around 3.4% in the top ten. Sequencing was carried out using blood. The receptors shown here come from a man between 65 and 85 years old in good health. Both conserved end residues are part of each CDR3. The order of the fields is V gene, D gene, clone size, J gene, CDR3 protein, CDR3 DNA. A D gene is named only where the DNA matches it firmly. Some rows have no size entry. The others give once, few or many, or a class for an expanded clone.

TRBV9	NA	few	TRBJ2-3	CASSDLKADTQYF	TGTGCCAGCAGCGACCTGAAGGCGGATACGCAGTATTTT
TRBV4-3	TRBD2	NA	TRBJ2-1	CASSQDAAGGYNEQFF	TGCGCCAGCAGCCAAGACGCAGCGGGAGGATACAATGAGCAGTTCTTC
TRBV5-6	NA	NA	TRBJ2-1	CASSLGSPRGSYNEQFF	TGTGCCAGCAGCTTGGGTTCCCCTAGAGGGTCCTACAATGAGCAGTTCTTC
TRBV9	NA	NA	TRBJ1-3	CASSVASSGNTIYF	TGTGCCAGCAGCGTAGCAAGCTCTGGAAACACCATATATTTT
TRBV20-1	TRBD2	NA	TRBJ2-4	CSAYGTSGSRDIQYF	TGCAGTGCTTACGGGACTAGCGGGAGTAGGGACATTCAGTACTTC
TRBV24-1	NA	NA	TRBJ2-4	CATSGGLGDIQYF	TGTGCCACCAGTGGAGGTTTGGGGGACATTCAGTACTTC
TRBV6-5	TRBD1	NA	TRBJ2-3	CASSYSLTGVTDTQYF	TGTGCCAGCAGTTACTCACTGACAGGGGTGACAGATACGCAGTATTTT
TRBV29-1	TRBD1	few	TRBJ2-2	CSAERTGGTGELFF	TGCAGCGCTGAGAGAACAGGGGGTACCGGGGAGCTGTTTTTT
TRBV5-1	TRBD1	NA	TRBJ2-5	CASRPTGDGETQYF	TGCGCCAGCAGACCTACAGGGGACGGAGAGACCCAGTACTTC
TRBV7-2	NA	few	TRBJ2-7	CASSSTRVAYEQYF	TGTGCCAGCAGCTCCACCAGGGTGGCCTACGAGCAGTACTTC
TRBV2	TRBD1	NA	TRBJ2-1	CASSVSGTGTYNEQFF	TGTGCCAGCAGTGTATCCGGGACAGGGACCTACAATGAGCAGTTCTTC
TRBV5-6	NA	NA	TRBJ2-1	CASSLAPNHNEQFF	TGTGCCAGCAGCTTGGCCCCCAATCACAATGAGCAGTTCTTC
TRBV5-5	NA	few	TRBJ2-1	CASLRERGAYEQFF	TGTGCCAGCCTACGAGAGAGGGGGGCCTATGAGCAGTTCTTC
TRBV7-9	NA	NA	TRBJ2-7	CASSLTGGGPYEQYF	TGTGCCAGTAGCTTAACAGGGGGAGGGCCTTACGAGCAGTACTTC
TRBV30	NA	NA	TRBJ1-1	CAWMKAPNTEAFF	TGTGCCTGGATGAAAGCCCCAAACACTGAAGCTTTCTTT
TRBV12-3/TRBV12-4	NA	few	TRBJ2-7	CASSFGAREQYF	TGTGCCAGCAGTTTCGGCGCGCGCGAGCAGTACTTC
TRBV7-2	NA	NA	TRBJ2-5	CASSLESLGEQYF	TGTGCCAGCAGCCTGGAGTCCCTTGGGGAGCAGTACTTC
TRBV20-1	TRBD1	many	TRBJ1-1	CSASDYLTGAGATEAFF	TGCAGTGCTAGTGATTACCTTACAGGGGCGGGAGCCACTGAAGCTTTCTTT
TRBV5-1	NA	few	TRBJ2-5	CASSYRDAKETQYF	TGCGCCAGCAGCTACCGGGACGCAAAAGAGACCCAGTACTTC
TRBV29-1	NA	many	TRBJ2-7	CSVAARDGPSYEQYF	TGCAGCGTTGCGGCAAGGGACGGACCCTCCTACGAGCAGTACTTC
TRBV25-1	NA	many	TRBJ2-2	CASSEGGWTGELFF	TGTGCCAGCAGTGAGGGGGGCTGGACCGGGGAGCTGTTTTTT
TRBV4-3	TRBD2	NA	TRBJ2-1	CASSQGRGGRDNEQFF	TGCGCCAGCAGCCAAGGTCGTGGGGGGAGGGACAATGAGCAGTTCTTC
TRBV10-3	TRBD2	NA	TRBJ2-5	CAIKGGGSSLEETQYF	TGTGCCATCAAGGGAGGCGGGAGTAGTTTAGAAGAGACCCAGTACTTC
TRBV5-1	NA	once	TRBJ2-6	CASSLLTDGASVLTF	TGCGCCAGCAGCTTGTTAACCGATGGGGCCAGCGTCCTGACTTTC
TRBV20-1	NA	many	TRBJ2-5	CSASPDSQETQYF	TGCAGTGCTAGCCCGGACAGCCAAGAGACCCAGTACTTC
TRBV20-1	NA	many	TRBJ2-1	CSAPGPPSSYNEQFF	TGCAGTGCACCCGGACCACCGAGCTCCTACAATGAGCAGTTCTTC
TRBV5-1	NA	many	TRBJ2-2	CASSLVQGANTGELFF	TGCGCCAGCAGCTTGGTTCAGGGCGCGAACACCGGGGAGCTGTTTTTT
TRBV29-1	NA	many	TRBJ1-2	CSVGNSNYGYTF	TGCAGCGTGGGTAATTCTAACTATGGCTACACCTTC
TRBV7-8	NA	few	TRBJ2-5	CASSLSREYNERFF	TGTGCCAGCAGCTTAAGTAGGGAGTACAATGAGCGGTTCTTC
TRBV28	TRBD1	many	TRBJ2-2	CASSSTGDTGELFF	TGTGCCAGCAGTTCTACAGGGGACACCGGGGAGCTGTTTTTT
TRBV7-9	TRBD1	NA	TRBJ1-2	CASSTLGTGENYGYTF	TGTGCCAGCAGCACGCTAGGGACAGGAGAAAACTATGGCTACACCTTC
TRBV5-6	TRBD2	NA	TRBJ2-2	CASSELTSGFYTGELFF	TGTGCCAGCAGCGAACTGACTAGCGGGTTTTACACCGGGGAGCTGTTTTTT
TRBV5-6	TRBD1	NA	TRBJ2-7	CASSFVKDRDHEQYF	TGTGCCAGCAGTTTTGTAAAGGACAGGGACCACGAGCAGTACTTC
TRBV7-9	NA	NA	TRBJ1-2	CASFEPGSYGYTF	TGTGCCAGCTTCGAGCCGGGATCCTATGGCTACACCTTC
TRBV14	NA	NA	TRBJ2-7	CASSQDIGFGSHEQYF	TGTGCCAGCAGCCAAGATATAGGCTTCGGGTCCCACGAGCAGTACTTC
TRBV28	NA	NA	TRBJ2-5	CASSDYGREQYF	TGTGCCAGCAGTGATTATGGTAGGGAGCAGTACTTC
TRBV5-1	NA	NA	TRBJ2-5	CASSFGGAVETQYF	TGCGCCAGCAGCTTTGGAGGGGCAGTGGAGACCCAGTACTTC
TRBV6-5	NA	once	TRBJ2-7	CASSYSTPAFYEQYF	TGTGCCAGCAGTTACTCGACCCCTGCTTTCTACGAGCAGTACTTC
TRBV10-3	NA	few	TRBJ1-6	CAISESDSGNSPLHF	TGTGCCATCAGTGAGTCGGACAGTGGGAATTCACCCCTCCACTTT
TRBV20-1	NA	NA	TRBJ2-7	CSARSGGYEQYF	TGCAGTGCTAGATCTGGGGGCTACGAGCAGTACTTC
TRBV29-1	NA	NA	TRBJ1-1	CSARTAATSTEAFF	TGCAGCGCTAGGACAGCTGCTACGAGTACTGAAGCTTTCTTT
TRBV7-2	TRBD2	NA	TRBJ2-5	CASSLGEGLAGGKTQYF	TGTGCCAGCAGCTTAGGGGAGGGACTAGCGGGAGGGAAGACCCAGTACTTC
TRBV5-1	TRBD1	few	TRBJ2-2	CASSLGQGANTGELFF	TGCGCCAGCAGCTTGGGACAGGGCGCAAACACCGGGGAGCTGTTTTTT